The 29 T cell receptor beta chains below were found in one sample sequenced in a study of CD8 T cells in ankylosing spondylitis. Study results and caveats: Characteristic of ankylosing spondylitis blood, it appeared, was a TCR beta motif comprising roughly eight highly homologous variants.

TCRdb fed the 5' RACE reads into MiXCR, producing one record per CDR3 protein. The sample yields over 450,000 distinct CDR3 sequences, about 13% seen once. Their antigens are not known. Sequenced sample: blood, either unsorted or a sorted T cell fraction (not recorded which). These receptors were taken from a male donor with ankylosing spondylitis.

V gene TRBV20-1 combines with J gene TRBJ1-4; D gene uncertain. This CDR3 is built from 12 residues. V was cut by 3 bases and J by 8 bases, with 10 bases left in between. CDR1 and CDR2 from the germline V gene are DFQATT and SNEGSKA (reference sequence). Here the CDR3 reads CSASIGGEKLFF. DNA for the CDR3: TGCAGTGCTAGTATAGGCGGGGAAAAACTGTTTTTT.

J is TRBJ1-1 and V is TRBV3-1; TRBD1 matches 8 bases. Germline values: CDR1 LGHDT, CDR2 YNNKEL (reference sequence). This CDR3 contains 14 residues. J was trimmed by 8 bases and V by 1 base; bases with no gene match: 6. The DNA for the CDR3 is TGTGCCAGCAGCCAAGGGACAGGGTCTAAGGAAGCTTTCTTT. Translating gives CASSQGTGSKEAFF. Drawing the rest from reference TRBV3-1 and TRBJ1-1, the complete variable domain is DTAVSQTPKYLVTQMGNDKSIKCEQNLGHDTMYWYKQDSKKFLKIMFSYNNKELIINETVPNRFSPKSPDKAHLNLHINSLELGDSAVYFCASSQGTGSKEAFFGQGTRLTVV.

The CDR3 coding sequence is TGCGCCAGCAGCCCGGGACTAACGAGCACAGATACGCAGTATTTT. Translation gives CASSPGLTSTDTQYF. The chain couples TRBV5-1 to TRBJ2-3, with 7 bases identical to TRBD2. Per the germline V gene, CDR1 is SGHRS and CDR2 is YFSETQ. The J segment lost 0 bases and the V segment lost 4 bases, leaving 5 bases of the junction unmatched. This CDR3 region has 15 residues.

In this sample, this clonotype turned up a few times. This rearrangement joins TRBV20-1 to TRBJ1-1; no clear D gene. There are 19 residues in the CDR3. CDR1 and CDR2 from the germline V gene are DFQATT and SNEGSKA (reference sequence). V lost 6 bases and J 2 bases, leaving 31 bases between the germline ends. CDR3 in DNA: TGCAGTGCACCCCGTAGTCCAGGTTTTTCGCCTTACTTCAACACTGAAGCTTTCTTT. Translating it yields CSAPRSPGFSPYFNTEAFF.

This chain uses TRBV20-1 with TRBJ1-5; possible D gene TRBD1, 6 bases. This CDR3 has 12 amino acids. CDR1 DFQATT and CDR2 SNEGSKA come from the germline V gene (reference sequence). V lost 6 bases and J 6 bases, leaving 12 bases between the germline ends. CDR3 residues: CSATGSGQPQHF. The CDR3 nucleotides are TGCAGTGCAACAGGGTCGGGTCAGCCCCAGCATTTT.

This clonotype was detected only a few times. The chain employs TRBV7-2 and TRBJ1-5; weak D call: TRBD1 (6 bases). V was trimmed by 5 bases and J by 5 bases, leaving 13 bases between them. Germline lookup yields CDR1 SGHTA and CDR2 FQGNSA. This CDR3 is 14 amino acids long. The CDR3: CASSRQVLDQPQHF. For the CDR3, the DNA is TGTGCCAGCAGCCGACAGGTGTTGGATCAGCCCCAGCATTTT.

The genes are TRBV24-1 and TRBJ2-1, with D possibly matching TRBD2 (5 bases). The V and J ends lost 1 base and 4 bases respectively, with 7 bases between them. The CDR3 covers 14 residues. CDR1 is KGHDR, CDR2 SFDVKD, per germline. The CDR3 loop is CATSDFPGYNEQFF. As DNA, the CDR3 is TGTGCCACCAGTGATTTTCCGGGGTACAATGAGCAGTTCTTC.

This clonotype was seen a handful of times. The chain employs TRBV5-5 and TRBJ1-5, with 8 bases lining up with TRBD1. Germline-derived CDR1 and CDR2 are SGHKS and YYEKEE (reference sequence). The CDR3 totals 15 residues. J gave up 4 bases and V 2 bases, and 5 bases lay outside the gene matches. CDR3: CASSLWTGRNQPQHF. CDR3 coding DNA: TGTGCCAGCAGCTTATGGACAGGGCGAAATCAGCCCCAGCATTTT.

This clonotype has a handful of counts. The chain employs TRBV25-1 and TRBJ2-2, with D perhaps TRBD2 (5 bases). The V and J ends lost 2 bases and 7 bases respectively, with 11 bases between them. The CDR3 runs to 14 residues. In germline, CDR1 is MGHDK, CDR2 SYGVNS. The DNA for the CDR3 is TGTGCCAGCAGTGAACTAGCCCTTGGCGGGGAGCTGTTTTTT. Its translation is CASSELALGGELFF.

This clonotype came up a few times. The rearrangement uses TRBV9 and TRBJ2-1; 11 bases match TRBD2. The CDR3 consists of 16 residues. Trimming took 3 bases from V and 8 from J; bases not matched to a gene: 10. Germline-derived CDR1 and CDR2 are SGDLS and YYNGEE. The CDR3 reads CASSDPTSGRHDEQFF. The CDR3 DNA sequence: TGTGCCAGCAGCGACCCAACTAGCGGGAGACATGATGAGCAGTTCTTC.

This sequence joins TRBV2 and TRBJ2-5; D might be TRBD1 (6 bases). Per germline, CDR1 SNHLY and CDR2 FYNNEI. V was pared by 6 bases and J by 4 bases, with 18 bases between. This CDR3 has 15 residues. CDR3 sequence reads: CASRRTALNPETQYF. The DNA for the CDR3 is TGTGCCAGCAGGAGGACAGCACTGAACCCAGAGACCCAGTACTTC.

This clonotype has a count of ten or more. J is TRBJ1-5 and V is TRBV5-6; 7 bases map to TRBD1. Germline CDR1 is SGHDT and CDR2 is YYEEEE. This CDR3 is built from 15 residues. The ends lost 6 bases at V and 3 bases at J; junction bases unmatched: 9. The CDR3 DNA follows: TGTGCCAGCACCTCTTCGACAGGGAACAATCAGCCCCAGCATTTT. Translated, it gives CASTSSTGNNQPQHF.

This clonotype has a single count. This chain links TRBV5-1 with TRBJ1-1; D ambiguous. CDR1 SGHRS and CDR2 YFSETQ come from the germline V gene. This CDR3 has 12 amino acids. Trimming took off 4 bases at V and 3 bases at J, with 7 bases between the two ends. The CDR3 nucleotides are TGCGCCAGCAGCAGGGTGGACACTGAAGCTTTCTTT. Amino acids: CASSRVDTEAFF.

The chain recombines TRBV5-1 with TRBJ2-7; TRBD1 matches 8 bases. This CDR3 has 14 amino acids. Germline assignment: CDR1 SGHRS and CDR2 YFSETQ. J lost 1 base, V lost 3 bases, and 3 bases had no gene match. Here the CDR3 DNA reads TGCGCCAGCAGCTACCGGGACAGGTCCTACGAGCAGTACTTC. Protein product: CASSYRDRSYEQYF. Full variable domain (outside the CDR3, taken from reference TRBV5-1 and TRBJ2-7): KAGVTQTPRYLIKTRGQQVTLSCSPISGHRSVSWYQQTPGQGLQFLFEYFSETQRNKGNFPGRFSGRQFSNSRSEMNVSTLELGDSALYLCASSYRDRSYEQYFGPGTRLTVT.

Ten or more counts support this clonotype. The chain combines TRBV5-6 with TRBJ2-1; 7 bases line up with TRBD2. There are 15 residues in the CDR3. Germline V gene data show CDR1 as SGHDT and CDR2 as YYEEEE. Germline trimming cut 4 bases from V and 2 bases from J; bases unmatched to any gene: 6. In nucleotides, the CDR3 is TGTGCCAGCAGCCCTACTAGCGCGGCCTACAATGAGCAGTTCTTC. Its translation: CASSPTSAAYNEQFF.

Many counts were recorded for this clonotype. The CDR3 is CASSAQAGGFTDTQYF. CDR3 DNA: TGTGCCAGCAGCGCCCAAGCGGGAGGGTTCACAGATACGCAGTATTTT. The chain joins TRBV7-2 to TRBJ2-3, with TRBD2 identical over 10 bases. The CDR3 spans 16 residues. The V segment lost 5 bases and the J segment 2 bases; nucleotides outside the gene matches: 7. CDR1 SGHTA and CDR2 FQGNSA come from the germline V gene.

This clonotype was counted between two and nine times. The J gene is TRBJ2-7, the V gene TRBV20-1, with 12 bases identical to TRBD2. The germline V gene encodes CDR1 DFQATT and CDR2 SNEGSKA (reference sequence). This CDR3 has 13 amino acids. The CDR3 is CSGEGLAGSEQYF. The CDR3 DNA reads as TGCAGCGGGGAGGGACTAGCGGGTTCCGAGCAGTACTTC.

The CDR3 region is CASSLGLAGGEEQYV. The CDR3 DNA sequence: TGTGCCAGCAGCTTGGGGCTAGCGGGAGGAGAAGAGCAGTACGTC. The chain is built from TRBV5-6 and TRBJ2-7, with TRBD2 identical over 11 bases. V lost 0 bases to trimming and J lost 7 bases; unmatched junction nucleotides: 6. The CDR3 is 15 amino acids. CDR1 is SGHDT and CDR2 is YYEEEE in the germline V gene.

This clonotype was seen a handful of times. The V gene is TRBV24-1, the J gene TRBJ2-2, with D possibly TRBD2 on 6 matching bases. The germline V gene has CDR1 KGHDR and CDR2 SFDVKD. CDR3 size: 13 residues. Trimming cost V 5 bases and J 8 bases, with 11 bases left between them. Here the CDR3 DNA reads TGTGCCACCAGTGGGGCAGGGACTGGGGAGCTGTTTTTT. Translated, it gives CATSGAGTGELFF.

This clonotype was detected many times. The chain links TRBV28 to TRBJ2-7; TRBD2 matches at 10 bases. In germline, CDR1 is MDHEN, CDR2 SYDVKM. The CDR3 is 14 amino acids. The ends lost 2 bases at V and 8 bases at J; junction bases unmatched: 6. CDR3: CASSLMASGSKQYV. CDR3 nucleotides: TGTGCCAGCAGTTTAATGGCTAGCGGGAGTAAGCAGTACGTC.

J is TRBJ1-1 and V is TRBV12-3 or TRBV12-4; tentative D call: TRBD1 (5 bases). The V end was cut by 2 bases, the J end by 6 bases, with 7 bases between. There are 12 residues in the CDR3. CDR3 sequence reads: CASSLQGAEAFF. For the CDR3, the DNA is TGTGCCAGCAGTTTACAGGGCGCTGAAGCTTTCTTT.

This clonotype was counted once. The V call is TRBV27, the J call TRBJ1-5; no reliable D call. Germline lookup yields CDR1 MNHEY and CDR2 SMNVEV (reference sequence). The ends were cut back, 5 bases at V and 4 bases at J, with 9 bases in the middle. CDR3 size: 13 residues. CDR3: CASSPFENQPQHF. The CDR3 DNA follows: TGTGCCAGCAGTCCCTTTGAAAATCAGCCCCAGCATTTT.

This clonotype appeared a few times. The chain carries TRBV4-2 and TRBJ2-5; D remains unclear. The ends were cut back, 0 bases at V and 2 bases at J, with 13 bases in the middle. This CDR3 has 16 amino acids. Germline V CDR1 and CDR2: LGHNA, YNFKEQ. As DNA, the CDR3 is TGTGCCAGCAGCCAAGATAGGGCAGACACGCAAGAGACCCAGTACTTC. The encoded protein is CASSQDRADTQETQYF.

The chain carries TRBV2 and TRBJ2-3; 7 bases map to TRBD2. V was pared by 6 bases and J by 3 bases, with 12 bases of the junction left unmatched. The CDR3 is 16 residues long. Germline V gene lookup returns CDR1 SNHLY and CDR2 FYNNEI. The CDR3 spells CASSATGTINTDTQYF. The CDR3 DNA sequence: TGTGCCAGCAGCGCCACCGGGACTATCAATACAGATACGCAGTATTTT.

This clonotype appeared a few times. The rearrangement uses TRBV7-9 and TRBJ2-2; TRBD2 aligns across 12 bases. After removal of 4 bases from V and 6 bases from J, the junction contained 6 bases not matched to a gene. Germline V gene sequence: CDR1 SEHNR, CDR2 FQNEAQ (reference sequence). This CDR3 is built from 16 residues. The CDR3 nucleotides read TGTGCCAGCAGCTCAACTAGCGGGAGGTCCTCCGGGGAGCTGTTTTTT. Protein sequence: CASSSTSGRSSGELFF.

This clonotype has a count of ten or more. The gene calls are TRBV7-9 and TRBJ1-1, with 8 bases aligning to TRBD1. CDR3 length equals 16 residues. CDR1 and CDR2 (germline): SEHNR, FQNEAQ (reference sequence). The junction had 8 bases not matched to a gene; V was cut back by 5 bases and J by 0 bases. CDR3 loop: CASSNIGQGMNTEAFF. The CDR3 DNA is TGTGCCAGCAGCAATATCGGACAGGGAATGAACACTGAAGCTTTCTTT.

V usage is TRBV7-9 and J usage is TRBJ2-5; 12 bases map to TRBD2. Germline loops: CDR1 SEHNR, CDR2 FQNEAQ (reference sequence). With 4 bases clipped from V and 3 bases from J, the junction kept 6 bases outside the gene matches. This CDR3 is built from 16 residues. CDR3 amino acids: CASSSTRLAGEETQYF. The CDR3 DNA is TGTGCCAGCAGCTCCACCCGACTAGCGGGAGAAGAGACCCAGTACTTC.

The sample holds a few counts of this clonotype. This chain uses TRBV29-1 with TRBJ2-7; 7 nucleotides agree with TRBD1. V trimming: 1 base; J trimming: 3 bases; junction bases outside the gene matches: 6. The length of the CDR3 is 14 residues. Germline assignment: CDR1 SQVTM and CDR2 ANQGSEA. The chain's CDR3 is CSVEGRNRGYEQYF. CDR3 nucleotide sequence: TGCAGCGTTGAAGGTAGGAACAGGGGCTACGAGCAGTACTTC.

This clonotype was picked up a small number of times. The chain links TRBV28 to TRBJ2-7; D perhaps matches TRBD2 (5 bases). The CDR3 spans 12 residues. The V end was cut by 11 bases, the J end by 0 bases, with 11 bases between. The germline V gene encodes CDR1 MDHEN and CDR2 SYDVKM. The CDR3 loop reads CACTGSSYEQYV. DNA of the CDR3: TGTGCCTGTACTGGGAGCTCCTACGAGCAGTACGTC.